This T cell receptor beta chain was observed in a study of a mutant IDH1 vaccine in newly diagnosed glioma. The study's findings and limits: Immune responses arising from the vaccine appeared in about 92% of patients.

Losses at the gene ends were 2 bases for V and 2 bases for J; bases not matched to a gene: 6. Per germline, CDR1 SGHNT and CDR2 YYREEE (reference sequence). The CDR3 consists of 16 residues. Time point reported: baseline, week 1 (first vaccination visit). Treatment given: pre-vaccination baseline after standard-of-care therapy. There were new WHO grade 3 or 4 astrocytomas in the donors, and these were IDH1-mutant and ATRX-lost. Sequenced by immunoSEQ multiplex PCR; TCRdb stores in-frame clones only, minus some. Of about 92,000 clones listed, roughly 78% were seen once; the top ten hold roughly 6.9%. About this clone itself: Its antigen is unidentified.

The material sequenced was PBMCs, taken from a glioma patient treated with radiotherapy, temozolomide or both. The V gene is TRBV5-4, the J gene TRBJ2-3; 9 nucleotides match TRBD2. This clonotype was sampled from a man aged 35 to 55 with glioma. The CDR3 sequence is CASSFRLAEITDTQYF. CDR3 DNA: TGTGCCAGCAGCTTTCGACTAGCGGAGATCACAGATACGCAGTATTTT.